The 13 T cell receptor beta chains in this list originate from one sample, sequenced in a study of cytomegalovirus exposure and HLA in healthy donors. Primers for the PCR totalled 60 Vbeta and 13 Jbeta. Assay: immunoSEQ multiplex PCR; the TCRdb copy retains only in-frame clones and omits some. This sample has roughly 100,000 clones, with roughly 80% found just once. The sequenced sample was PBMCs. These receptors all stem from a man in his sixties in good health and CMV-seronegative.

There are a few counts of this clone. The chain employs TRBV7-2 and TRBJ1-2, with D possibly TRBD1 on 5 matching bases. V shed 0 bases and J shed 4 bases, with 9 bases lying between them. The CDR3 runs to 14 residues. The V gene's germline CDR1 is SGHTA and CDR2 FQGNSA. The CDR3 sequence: CASSLAQGGYGYTF. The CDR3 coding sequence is TGTGCCAGCAGCTTAGCTCAGGGTGGCTATGGCTACACCTTC.

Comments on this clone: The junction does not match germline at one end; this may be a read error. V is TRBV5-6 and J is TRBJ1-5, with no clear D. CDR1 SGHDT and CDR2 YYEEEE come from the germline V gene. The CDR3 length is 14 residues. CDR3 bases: TGTGCCAGCAGTTCAGACGGTAGCAATCAGCTCCAGCATTTT. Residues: CASSSDGSNQLQHF.

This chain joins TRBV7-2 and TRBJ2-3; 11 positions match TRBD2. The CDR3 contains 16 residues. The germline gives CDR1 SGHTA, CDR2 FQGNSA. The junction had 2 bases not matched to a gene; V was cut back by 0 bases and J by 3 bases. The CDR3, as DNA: TGTGCCAGCAGCTTAGCTATAGCGGGGGGGACAGATACGCAGTATTTT. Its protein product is CASSLAIAGGTDTQYF.

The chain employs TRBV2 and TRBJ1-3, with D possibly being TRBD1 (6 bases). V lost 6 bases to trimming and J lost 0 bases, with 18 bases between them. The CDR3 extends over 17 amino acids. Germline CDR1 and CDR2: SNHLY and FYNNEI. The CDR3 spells CASSSWDTSRSGNTIYF. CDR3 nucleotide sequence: TGTGCCAGCAGCAGTTGGGACACATCCCGCTCTGGAAACACCATATATTTT.

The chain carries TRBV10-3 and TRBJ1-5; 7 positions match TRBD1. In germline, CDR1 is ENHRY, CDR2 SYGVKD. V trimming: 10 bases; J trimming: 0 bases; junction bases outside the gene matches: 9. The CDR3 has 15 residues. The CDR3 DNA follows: TGTGCCACGGGTCGGACAGGAGATAGCAATCAGCCCCAGCATTTT. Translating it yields CATGRTGDSNQPQHF.

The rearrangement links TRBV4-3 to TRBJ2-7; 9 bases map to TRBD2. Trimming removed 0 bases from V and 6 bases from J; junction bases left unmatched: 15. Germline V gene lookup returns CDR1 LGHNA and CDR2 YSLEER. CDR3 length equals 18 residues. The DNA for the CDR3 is TGCGCCAGCAGCCAAGATTGGGGCGTAGCGGGGGACGCTCGCGAGCAGTACTTC. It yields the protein CASSQDWGVAGDAREQYF.

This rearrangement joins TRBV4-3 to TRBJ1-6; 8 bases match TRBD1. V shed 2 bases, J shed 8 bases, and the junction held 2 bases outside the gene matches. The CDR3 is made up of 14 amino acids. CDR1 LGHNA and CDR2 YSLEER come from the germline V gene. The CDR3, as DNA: TGCGCCAGCAGCCAAACAGGGGGTCATTCACCCCTCCACTTT. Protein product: CASSQTGGHSPLHF.

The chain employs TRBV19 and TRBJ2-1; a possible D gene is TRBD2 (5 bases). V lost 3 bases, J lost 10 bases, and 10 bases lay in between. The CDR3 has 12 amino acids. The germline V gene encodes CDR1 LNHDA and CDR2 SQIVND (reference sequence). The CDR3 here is CASSMRVGEQFF. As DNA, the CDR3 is TGTGCCAGTAGTATGAGGGTAGGGGAGCAGTTCTTC.

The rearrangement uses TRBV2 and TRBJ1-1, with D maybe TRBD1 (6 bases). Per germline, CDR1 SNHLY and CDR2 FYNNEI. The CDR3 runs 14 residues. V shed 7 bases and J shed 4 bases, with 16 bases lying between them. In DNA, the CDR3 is TGTGCCAGCACGAGTGTACAGGGATTCACTGAAGCTTTCTTT. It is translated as CASTSVQGFTEAFF.

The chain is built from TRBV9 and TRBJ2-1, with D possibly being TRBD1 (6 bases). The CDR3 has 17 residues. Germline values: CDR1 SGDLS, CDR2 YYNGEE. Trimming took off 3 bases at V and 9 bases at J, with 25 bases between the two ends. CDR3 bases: TGTGCCAGCAGCGCTAGGTGGGACACAGCTACCTCAATTGAGCAGTTCTTC. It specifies CASSARWDTATSIEQFF.

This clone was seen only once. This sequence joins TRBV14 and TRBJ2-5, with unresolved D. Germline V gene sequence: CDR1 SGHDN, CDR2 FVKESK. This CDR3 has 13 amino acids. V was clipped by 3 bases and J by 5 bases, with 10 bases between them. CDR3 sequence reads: CASSQAGSETQYF. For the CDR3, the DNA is TGTGCCAGCAGCCAGGCCGGGTCCGAGACCCAGTACTTC.

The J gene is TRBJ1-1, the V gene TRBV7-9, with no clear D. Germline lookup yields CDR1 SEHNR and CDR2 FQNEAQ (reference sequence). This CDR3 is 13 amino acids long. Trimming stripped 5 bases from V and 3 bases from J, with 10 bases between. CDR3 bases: TGTGCCAGCAGCCTCAACCGGGACACTGAAGCTTTCTTT. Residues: CASSLNRDTEAFF.

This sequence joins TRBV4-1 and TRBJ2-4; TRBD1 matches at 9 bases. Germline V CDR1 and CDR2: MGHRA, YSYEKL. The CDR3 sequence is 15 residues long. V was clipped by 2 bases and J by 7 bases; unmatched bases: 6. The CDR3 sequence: CASSQRDRDQNIQYF. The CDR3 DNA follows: TGCGCCAGCAGCCAACGGGACAGGGATCAGAACATTCAGTACTTC.